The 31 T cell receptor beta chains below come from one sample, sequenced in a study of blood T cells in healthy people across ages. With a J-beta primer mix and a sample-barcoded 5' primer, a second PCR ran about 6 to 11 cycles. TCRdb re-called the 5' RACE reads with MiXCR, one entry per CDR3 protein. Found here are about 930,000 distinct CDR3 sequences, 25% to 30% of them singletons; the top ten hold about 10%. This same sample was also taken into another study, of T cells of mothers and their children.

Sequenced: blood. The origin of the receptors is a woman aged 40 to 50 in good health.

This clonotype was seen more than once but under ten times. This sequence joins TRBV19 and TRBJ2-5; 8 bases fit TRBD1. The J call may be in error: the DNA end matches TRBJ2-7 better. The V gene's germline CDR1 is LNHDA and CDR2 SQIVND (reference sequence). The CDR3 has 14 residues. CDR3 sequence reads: CASSQGQVTYEQYF. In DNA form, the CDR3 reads TGTGCCAGTAGTCAGGGACAGGTGACTTACGAGCAGTACTTC.

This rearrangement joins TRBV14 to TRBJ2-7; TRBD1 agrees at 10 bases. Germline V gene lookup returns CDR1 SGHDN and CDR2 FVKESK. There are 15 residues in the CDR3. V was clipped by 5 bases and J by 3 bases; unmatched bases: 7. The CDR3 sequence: CASSTQTGGFYEQYF. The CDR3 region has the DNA TGTGCCAGCAGCACACAGACAGGGGGCTTCTACGAGCAGTACTTC.

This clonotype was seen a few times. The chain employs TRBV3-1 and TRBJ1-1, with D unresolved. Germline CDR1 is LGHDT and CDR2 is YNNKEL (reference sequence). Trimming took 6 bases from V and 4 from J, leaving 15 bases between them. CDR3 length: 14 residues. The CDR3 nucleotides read TGTGCCAGCAGTCCAAGAAGTGCGAGCACTGAAGCTTTCTTT. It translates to CASSPRSASTEAFF.

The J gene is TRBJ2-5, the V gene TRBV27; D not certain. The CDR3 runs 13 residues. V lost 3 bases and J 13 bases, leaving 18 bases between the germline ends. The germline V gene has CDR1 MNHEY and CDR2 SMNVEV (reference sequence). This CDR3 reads CASSLSGSYERYF. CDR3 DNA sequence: TGTGCCAGCAGTTTGTCCGGATCTTACGAGCGGTACTTC.

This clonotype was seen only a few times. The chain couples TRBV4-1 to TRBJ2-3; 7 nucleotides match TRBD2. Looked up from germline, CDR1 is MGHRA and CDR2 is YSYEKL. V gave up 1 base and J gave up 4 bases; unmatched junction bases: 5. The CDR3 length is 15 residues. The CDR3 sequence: CASSQVALAADTQYF. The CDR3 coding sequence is TGCGCCAGCAGCCAAGTTGCCCTAGCGGCAGATACGCAGTATTTT.

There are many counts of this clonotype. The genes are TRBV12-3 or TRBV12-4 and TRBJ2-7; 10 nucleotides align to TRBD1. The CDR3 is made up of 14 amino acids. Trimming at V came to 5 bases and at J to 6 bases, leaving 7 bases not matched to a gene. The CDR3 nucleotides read TGTGCCAGCAGTGGACAGGGGGGGACCTCCGAGCAGTACTTC. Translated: CASSGQGGTSEQYF.

For the CDR3, the DNA is TGTGCCAGCAGCGTAGCGGAACTAGCTAGCACAGATACGCAGTATTTT. Protein sequence: CASSVAELASTDTQYF. The rearrangement links TRBV9 to TRBJ2-3; D may be TRBD2 (6 bases). Germline V gene sequence: CDR1 SGDLS, CDR2 YYNGEE. The CDR3 length is 16 residues. V lost 0 bases and J 0 bases, leaving 11 bases between the germline ends.

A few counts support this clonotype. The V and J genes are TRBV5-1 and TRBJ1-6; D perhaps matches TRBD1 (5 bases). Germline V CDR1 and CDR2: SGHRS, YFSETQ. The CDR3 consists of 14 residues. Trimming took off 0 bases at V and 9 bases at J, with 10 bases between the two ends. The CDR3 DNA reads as TGCGCCAGCAGCTTGGATACAGGTGGTTCACCCCTCCACTTT. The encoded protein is CASSLDTGGSPLHF. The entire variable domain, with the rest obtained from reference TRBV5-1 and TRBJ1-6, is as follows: KAGVTQTPRYLIKTRGQQVTLSCSPISGHRSVSWYQQTPGQGLQFLFEYFSETQRNKGNFPGRFSGRQFSNSRSEMNVSTLELGDSALYLCASSLDTGGSPLHFGNGTRLTVT.

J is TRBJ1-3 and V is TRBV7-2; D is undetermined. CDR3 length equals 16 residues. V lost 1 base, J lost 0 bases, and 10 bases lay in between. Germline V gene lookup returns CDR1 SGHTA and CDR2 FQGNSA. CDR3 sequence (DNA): TGTGCCAGCAGCTTAGTTGCGGGGAACTCTGGAAACACCATATATTTT. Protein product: CASSLVAGNSGNTIYF.

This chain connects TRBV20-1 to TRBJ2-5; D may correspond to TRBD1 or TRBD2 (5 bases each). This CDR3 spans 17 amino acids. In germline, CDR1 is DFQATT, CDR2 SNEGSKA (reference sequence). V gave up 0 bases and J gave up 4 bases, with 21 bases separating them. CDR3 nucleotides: TGCAGTGCTAGAGATATTAGGTCCCCGAGGGACCCAGAGACCCAGTACTTC. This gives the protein CSARDIRSPRDPETQYF.

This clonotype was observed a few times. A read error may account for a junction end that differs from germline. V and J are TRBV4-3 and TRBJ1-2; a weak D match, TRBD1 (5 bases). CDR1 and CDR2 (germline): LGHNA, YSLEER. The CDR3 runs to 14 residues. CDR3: CASSQRGRTYGCTF. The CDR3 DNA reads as TGCGCCAGCAGCCAAAGGGGTCGGACCTATGGCTGCACCTTC.

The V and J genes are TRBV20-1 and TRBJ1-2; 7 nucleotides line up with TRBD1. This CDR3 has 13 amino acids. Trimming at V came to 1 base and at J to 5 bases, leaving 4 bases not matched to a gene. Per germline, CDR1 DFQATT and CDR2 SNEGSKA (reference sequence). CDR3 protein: CSARGGQQYGYTF. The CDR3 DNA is TGCAGTGCTAGAGGGGGACAGCAGTATGGCTACACCTTC.

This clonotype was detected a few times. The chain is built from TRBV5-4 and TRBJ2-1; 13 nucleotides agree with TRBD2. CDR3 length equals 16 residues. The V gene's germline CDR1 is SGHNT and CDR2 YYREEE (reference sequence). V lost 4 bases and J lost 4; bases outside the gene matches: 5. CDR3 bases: TGTGCCAGCAGCGAGGGACTAGCGGGGACTTACAATGAGCAGTTCTTC. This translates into CASSEGLAGTYNEQFF.

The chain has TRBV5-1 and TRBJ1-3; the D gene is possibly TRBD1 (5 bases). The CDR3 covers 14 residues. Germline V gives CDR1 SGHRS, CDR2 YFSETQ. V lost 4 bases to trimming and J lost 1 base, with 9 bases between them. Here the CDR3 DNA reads TGCGCCAGCAGCGTGACAGAATCTGGAAACACCATATATTTT. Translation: CASSVTESGNTIYF.

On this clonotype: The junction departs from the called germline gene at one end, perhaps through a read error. As DNA, the CDR3 is TGTGCCGGCAGTGAAATAGGGCGGCTTCCCGAGCAGTACTTC. Protein product: CAGSEIGRLPEQYF. The V call is TRBV6-1, the J call TRBJ2-4; D is ambiguous. The DNA end is a closer match to TRBJ2-7, so the J assignment may be wrong. Germline V gene data show CDR1 as MNHNS and CDR2 as SASEGT. This CDR3 comprises 14 residues.

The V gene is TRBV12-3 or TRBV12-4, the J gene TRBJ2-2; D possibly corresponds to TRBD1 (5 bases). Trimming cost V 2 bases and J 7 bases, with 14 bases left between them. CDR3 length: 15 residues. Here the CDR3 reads CASSLQGTCGGELFF. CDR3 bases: TGTGCCAGCAGTTTACAGGGTACCTGCGGCGGGGAGCTGTTTTTT.

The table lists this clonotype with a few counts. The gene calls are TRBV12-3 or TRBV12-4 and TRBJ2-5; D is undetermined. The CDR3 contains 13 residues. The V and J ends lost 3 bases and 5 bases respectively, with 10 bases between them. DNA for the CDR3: TGTGCCAGCAGTTTCACCCTGGTGGAGACCCAGTACTTC. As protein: CASSFTLVETQYF.

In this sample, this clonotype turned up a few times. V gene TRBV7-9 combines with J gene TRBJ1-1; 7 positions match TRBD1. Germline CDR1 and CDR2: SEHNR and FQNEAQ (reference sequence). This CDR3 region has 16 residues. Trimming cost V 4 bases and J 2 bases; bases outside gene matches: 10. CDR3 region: CASSWTRQGINTEAFF. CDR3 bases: TGTGCCAGCAGCTGGACTCGACAGGGAATTAACACTGAAGCTTTCTTT.

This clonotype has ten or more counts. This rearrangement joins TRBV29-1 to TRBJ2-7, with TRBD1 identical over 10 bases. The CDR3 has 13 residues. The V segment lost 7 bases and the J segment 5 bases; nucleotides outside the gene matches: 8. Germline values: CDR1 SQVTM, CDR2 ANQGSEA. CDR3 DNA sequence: TGCAGCGCAACGGGACAGGGGACCCACGAGCAGTACTTC. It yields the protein CSATGQGTHEQYF.

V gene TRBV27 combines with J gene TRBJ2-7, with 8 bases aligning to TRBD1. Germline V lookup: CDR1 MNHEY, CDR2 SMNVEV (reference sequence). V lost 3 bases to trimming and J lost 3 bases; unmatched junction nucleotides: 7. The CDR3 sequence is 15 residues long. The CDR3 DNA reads TGTGCCAGCAGTTTCCTCGACAGGGGCTTCTACGAGCAGTACTTC. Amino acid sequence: CASSFLDRGFYEQYF.

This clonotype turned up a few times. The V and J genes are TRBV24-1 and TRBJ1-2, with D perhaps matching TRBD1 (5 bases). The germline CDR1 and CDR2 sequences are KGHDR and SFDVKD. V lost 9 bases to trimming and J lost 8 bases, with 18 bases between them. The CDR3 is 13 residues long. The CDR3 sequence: CATAAGTANGYTF. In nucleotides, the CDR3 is TGTGCCACCGCAGCCGGGACTGCCAACGGCTACACCTTC.

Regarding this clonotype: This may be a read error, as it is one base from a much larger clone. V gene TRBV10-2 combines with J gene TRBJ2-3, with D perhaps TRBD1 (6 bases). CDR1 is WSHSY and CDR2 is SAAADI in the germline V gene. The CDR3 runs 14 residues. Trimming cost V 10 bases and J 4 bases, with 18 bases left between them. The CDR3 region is CATDRQDSADTQYF. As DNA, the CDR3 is TGCGCCACCGACCGACAGGATAGCGCAGATACGCAGTATTTT.

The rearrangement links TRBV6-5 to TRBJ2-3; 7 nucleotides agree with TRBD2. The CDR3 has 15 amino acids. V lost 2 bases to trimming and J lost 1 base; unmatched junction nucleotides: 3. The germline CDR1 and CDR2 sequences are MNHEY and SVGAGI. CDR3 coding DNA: TGTGCCAGCAGTTACCTAAGCGGGGGCACAGATACGCAGTATTTT. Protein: CASSYLSGGTDTQYF.

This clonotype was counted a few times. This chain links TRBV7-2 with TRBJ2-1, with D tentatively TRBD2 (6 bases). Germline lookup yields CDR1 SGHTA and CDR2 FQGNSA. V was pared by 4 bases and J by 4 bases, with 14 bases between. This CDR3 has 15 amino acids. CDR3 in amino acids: CASSWTYGGYNEQFF. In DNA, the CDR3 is TGTGCCAGCAGCTGGACGTACGGGGGTTACAATGAGCAGTTCTTC. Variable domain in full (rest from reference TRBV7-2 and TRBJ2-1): GAGVSQSPSNKVTEKGKDVELRCDPISGHTALYWYRQSLGQGLEFLIYFQGNSAPDKSGLPSDRFSAERTGGSVSTLTIQRTQQEDSAVYLCASSWTYGGYNEQFFGPGTRLTVL.

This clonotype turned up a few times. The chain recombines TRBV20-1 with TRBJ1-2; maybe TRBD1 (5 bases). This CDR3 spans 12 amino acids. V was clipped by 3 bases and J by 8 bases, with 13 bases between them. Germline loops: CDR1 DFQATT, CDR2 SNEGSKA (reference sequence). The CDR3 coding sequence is TGCAGTGCTAGCGGCGGGGCAGGGGGCTACACCTTC. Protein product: CSASGGAGGYTF.

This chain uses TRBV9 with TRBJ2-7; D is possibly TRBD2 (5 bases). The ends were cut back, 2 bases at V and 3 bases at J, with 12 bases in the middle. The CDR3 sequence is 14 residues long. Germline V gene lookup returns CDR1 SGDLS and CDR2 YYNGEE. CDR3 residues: CASSVARAGYEQYF. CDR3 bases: TGTGCCAGCAGCGTCGCTCGCGCGGGCTACGAGCAGTACTTC.

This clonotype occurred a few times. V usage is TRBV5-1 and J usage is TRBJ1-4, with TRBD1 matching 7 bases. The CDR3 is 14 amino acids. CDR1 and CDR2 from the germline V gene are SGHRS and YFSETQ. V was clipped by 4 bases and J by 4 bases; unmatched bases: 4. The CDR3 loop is CASSQGTVNEKLFF. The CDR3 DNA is TGCGCCAGCAGCCAAGGGACAGTTAATGAAAAACTGTTTTTT.

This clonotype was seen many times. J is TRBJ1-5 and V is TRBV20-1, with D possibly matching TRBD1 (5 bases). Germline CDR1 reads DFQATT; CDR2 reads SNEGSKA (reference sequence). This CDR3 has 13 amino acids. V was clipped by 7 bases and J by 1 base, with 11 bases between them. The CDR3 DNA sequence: TGCAGTGTCAGTCAGGGAAGCAATCAGCCCCAGCATTTT. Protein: CSVSQGSNQPQHF.

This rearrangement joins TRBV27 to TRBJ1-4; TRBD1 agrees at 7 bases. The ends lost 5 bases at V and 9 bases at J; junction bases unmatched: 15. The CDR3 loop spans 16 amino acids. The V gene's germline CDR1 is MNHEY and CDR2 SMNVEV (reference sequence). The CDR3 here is CASSTRGQVAPKKLFF. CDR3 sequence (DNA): TGTGCCAGCAGTACCCGCGGACAGGTTGCTCCGAAAAAACTGTTTTTT.

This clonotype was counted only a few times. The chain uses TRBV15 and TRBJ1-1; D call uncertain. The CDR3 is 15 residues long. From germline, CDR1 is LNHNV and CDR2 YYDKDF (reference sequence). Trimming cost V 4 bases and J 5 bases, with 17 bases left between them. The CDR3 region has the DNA TGTGCCACCAGCACCCCCCTTCTGAGTTCTACTGAAGCTTTCTTT. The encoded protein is CATSTPLLSSTEAFF.

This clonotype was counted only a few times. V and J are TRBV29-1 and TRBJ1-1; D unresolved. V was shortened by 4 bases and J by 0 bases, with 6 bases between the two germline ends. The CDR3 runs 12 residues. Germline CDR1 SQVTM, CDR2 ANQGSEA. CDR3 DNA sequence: TGCAGCGTTGTCCTGATGAACACTGAAGCTTTCTTT. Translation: CSVVLMNTEAFF.